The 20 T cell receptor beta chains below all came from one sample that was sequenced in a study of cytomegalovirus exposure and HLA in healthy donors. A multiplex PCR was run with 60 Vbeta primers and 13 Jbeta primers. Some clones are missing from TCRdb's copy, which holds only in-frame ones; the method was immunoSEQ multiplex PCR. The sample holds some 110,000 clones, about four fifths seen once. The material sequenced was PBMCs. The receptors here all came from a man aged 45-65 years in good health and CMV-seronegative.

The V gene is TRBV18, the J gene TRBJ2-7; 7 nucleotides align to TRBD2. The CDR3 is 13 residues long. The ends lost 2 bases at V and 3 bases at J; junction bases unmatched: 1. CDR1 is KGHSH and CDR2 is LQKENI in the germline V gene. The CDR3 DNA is TGTGCCAGCTCACCAGCTAGCGGCTACGAGCAGTACGTC. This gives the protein CASSPASGYEQYV.

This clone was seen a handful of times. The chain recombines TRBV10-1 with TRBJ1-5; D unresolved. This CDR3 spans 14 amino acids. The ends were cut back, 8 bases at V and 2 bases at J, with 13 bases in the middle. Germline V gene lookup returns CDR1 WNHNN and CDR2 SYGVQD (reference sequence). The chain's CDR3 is CASFHYSGNQPQHF. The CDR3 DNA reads TGCGCCAGCTTTCATTACAGTGGCAATCAGCCCCAGCATTTT.

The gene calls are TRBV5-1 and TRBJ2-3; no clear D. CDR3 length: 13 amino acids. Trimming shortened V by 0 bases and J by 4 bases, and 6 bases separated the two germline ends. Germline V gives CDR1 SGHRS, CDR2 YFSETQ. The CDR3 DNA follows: TGCGCCAGCAGCTTGGCGAGTCCAGATACGCAGTATTTT. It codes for CASSLASPDTQYF.

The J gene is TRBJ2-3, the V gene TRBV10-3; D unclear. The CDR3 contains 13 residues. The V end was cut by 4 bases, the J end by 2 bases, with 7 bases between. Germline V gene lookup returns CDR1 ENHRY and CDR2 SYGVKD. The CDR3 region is CAISAAHTDTQYF. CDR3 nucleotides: TGTGCCATCAGTGCCGCACACACAGATACGCAGTATTTT.

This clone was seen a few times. CDR3 in amino acids: CASSLLGGTEAFF. The CDR3 bases are TGTGCCAGCAGCCTCCTCGGGGGCACTGAAGCTTTCTTT. The V call is TRBV5-6, the J call TRBJ1-1; D possibly corresponds to TRBD1 (5 bases). CDR3 size: 13 residues. V shed 4 bases and J shed 4 bases, with 11 bases lying between them. The germline gives CDR1 SGHDT, CDR2 YYEEEE.

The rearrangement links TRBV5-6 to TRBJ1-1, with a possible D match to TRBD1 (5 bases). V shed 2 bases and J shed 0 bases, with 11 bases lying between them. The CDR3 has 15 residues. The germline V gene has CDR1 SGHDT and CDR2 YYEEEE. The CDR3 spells CASSFLGGMNTEAFF. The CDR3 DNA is TGTGCCAGCAGCTTTTTGGGGGGGATGAACACTGAAGCTTTCTTT.

For the CDR3, the DNA is TGCGCCAGCAGCCCCGGGACTAGCGGGTGGGGTACGCAGTATTTT. Its protein product is CASSPGTSGWGTQYF. The rearrangement joins TRBV5-1 to TRBJ2-3, with 12 bases fitting TRBD2. Per germline, CDR1 SGHRS and CDR2 YFSETQ. The V segment lost 4 bases and the J segment 8 bases; nucleotides outside the gene matches: 8. The CDR3 has 15 amino acids.

Here the CDR3 reads CASSLGVRGGQPQHF. The CDR3 nucleotides are TGTGCCAGCAGCTTAGGCGTACGAGGCGGGCAGCCCCAGCATTTT. The V gene is TRBV7-9, the J gene TRBJ1-5; D is ambiguous. The CDR3 spans 15 residues. V lost 1 base to trimming and J lost 7 bases, with 14 bases between them. The germline CDR1 and CDR2 sequences are SEHNR and FQNEAQ (reference sequence). Drawing the rest from reference TRBV7-9 and TRBJ1-5, the complete variable domain is DTGVSQNPRHKITKRGQNVTFRCDPISEHNRLYWYRQTLGQGPEFLTYFQNEAQLEKSRLLSDRFSAERPKGSFSTLEIQRTEQGDSAMYLCASSLGVRGGQPQHFGDGTRLSIL.

Here the CDR3 DNA reads TGTGCCAGCAGCGAGGGAAGCAATCAGCCCCAGCATTTT. This translates into CASSEGSNQPQHF. The rearrangement links TRBV6-1 to TRBJ1-5; the D is unclear. The CDR3 contains 13 residues. Germline V gene data show CDR1 as MNHNS and CDR2 as SASEGT. V was clipped by 6 bases and J by 1 base, with 7 bases between them.

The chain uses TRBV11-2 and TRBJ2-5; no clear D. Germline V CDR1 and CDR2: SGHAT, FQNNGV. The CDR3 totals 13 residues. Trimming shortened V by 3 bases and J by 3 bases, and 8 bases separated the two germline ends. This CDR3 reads CASSLGREETQYF. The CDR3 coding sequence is TGTGCCAGCAGCTTGGGTCGGGAAGAGACCCAGTACTTC.

CDR3 bases: TGTGCCAGCACTAATACAGGGGGCGTTCAGCCCCAGCATTTT. Protein: CASTNTGGVQPQHF. The chain uses TRBV6-1 and TRBJ1-5; 9 nucleotides agree with TRBD1. Germline V lookup: CDR1 MNHNS, CDR2 SASEGT. There are 14 residues in the CDR3. V trimming: 7 bases; J trimming: 6 bases; junction bases outside the gene matches: 7.

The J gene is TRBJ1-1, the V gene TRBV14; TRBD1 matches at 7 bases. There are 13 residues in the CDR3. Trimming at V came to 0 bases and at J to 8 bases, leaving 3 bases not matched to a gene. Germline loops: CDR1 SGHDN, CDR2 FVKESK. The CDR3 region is CASSQDLGGEAFF. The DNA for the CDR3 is TGTGCCAGCAGCCAAGATCTAGGGGGCGAAGCTTTCTTT.

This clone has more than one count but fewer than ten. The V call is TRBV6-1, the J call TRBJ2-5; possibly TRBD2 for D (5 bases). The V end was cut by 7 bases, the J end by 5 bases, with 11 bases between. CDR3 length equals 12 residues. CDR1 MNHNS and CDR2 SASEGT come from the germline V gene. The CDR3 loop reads CASTRRWETQYF. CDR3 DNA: TGTGCCAGCACCCGGAGGTGGGAGACCCAGTACTTC.

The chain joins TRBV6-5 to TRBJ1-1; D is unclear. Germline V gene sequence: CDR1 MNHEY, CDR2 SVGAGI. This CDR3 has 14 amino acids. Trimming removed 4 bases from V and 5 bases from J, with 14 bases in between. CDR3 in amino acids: CASSSNSGRTEAFF. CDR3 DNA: TGTGCCAGCAGTTCCAACTCGGGGAGGACTGAAGCTTTCTTT.

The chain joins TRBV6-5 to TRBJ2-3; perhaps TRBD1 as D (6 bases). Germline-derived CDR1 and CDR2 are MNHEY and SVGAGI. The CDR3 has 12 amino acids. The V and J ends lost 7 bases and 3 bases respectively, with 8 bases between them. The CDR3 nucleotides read TGTGCCAGCACAGGGGAGACAGATACGCAGTATTTT. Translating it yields CASTGETDTQYF.

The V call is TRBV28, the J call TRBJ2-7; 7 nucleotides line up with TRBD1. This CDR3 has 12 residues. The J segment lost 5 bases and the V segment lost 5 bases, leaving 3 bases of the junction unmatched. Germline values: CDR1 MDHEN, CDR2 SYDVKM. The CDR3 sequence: CASSDRVNEQYF. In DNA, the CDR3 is TGTGCCAGCAGTGACAGGGTTAACGAGCAGTACTTC.

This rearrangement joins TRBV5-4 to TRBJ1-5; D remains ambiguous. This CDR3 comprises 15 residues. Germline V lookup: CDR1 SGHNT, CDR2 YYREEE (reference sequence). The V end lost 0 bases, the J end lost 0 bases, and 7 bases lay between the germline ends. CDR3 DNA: TGTGCCAGCAGCTTGGACGGGAATAGCAATCAGCCCCAGCATTTT. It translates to CASSLDGNSNQPQHF.

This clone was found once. DNA for the CDR3: TGCGCCAGCAGCCTCACTGATCCCTTAGAGACCCAGTACTTC. Translation gives CASSLTDPLETQYF. The rearrangement uses TRBV4-1 and TRBJ2-5; the D is unclear. V lost 4 bases and J 4 bases, leaving 13 bases between the germline ends. The CDR3 runs 14 residues. Germline values: CDR1 MGHRA, CDR2 YSYEKL.

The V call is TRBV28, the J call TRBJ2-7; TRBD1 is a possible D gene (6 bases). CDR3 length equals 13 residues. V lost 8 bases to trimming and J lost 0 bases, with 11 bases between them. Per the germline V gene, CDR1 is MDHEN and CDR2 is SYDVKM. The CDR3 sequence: CASGTLSSYEQYV. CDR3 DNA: TGTGCCAGCGGGACACTGAGCTCCTACGAGCAGTACGTC.

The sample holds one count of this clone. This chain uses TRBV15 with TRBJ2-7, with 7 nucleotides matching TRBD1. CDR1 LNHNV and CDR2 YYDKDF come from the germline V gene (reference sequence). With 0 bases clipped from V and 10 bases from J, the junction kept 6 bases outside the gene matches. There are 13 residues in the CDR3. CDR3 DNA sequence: TGTGCCACCAGCAGAGAGGGCAGGGGGAGCCAGTACGTC. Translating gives CATSREGRGSQYV.